The 11 T cell receptor beta chains given below trace back to one sample, sequenced in a study of shared clonotypes between healthy human individuals. The repertoire was sequenced with immunoSEQ multiplex PCR; TCRdb's copy has only in-frame clones and lacks some. The data contain roughly 2.5 million clones, roughly 92% of them singletons. Material: naive CD4+ T cells sorted from blood. The subset was: CD45RA+ positively selected. The source of these receptors is a man younger than 30 in good health.

A remark on this clone: This specimen includes other DNA sequences encoding the same CDR3. This sequence joins TRBV29-1 and TRBJ1-1; weak D call: TRBD1 (5 bases). Germline V gene data show CDR1 as SQVTM and CDR2 as ANQGSEA. The CDR3 is 12 residues long. V gave up 5 bases and J gave up 1 base, with 8 bases separating them. CDR3 protein: CSVTDRNTEAFF. The CDR3 nucleotides read TGCAGCGTTACCGACAGGAACACTGAAGCTTTCTTT.

Details on this clone: Distinct nucleotide sequences in the sample also encode this CDR3. V usage is TRBV25-1 and J usage is TRBJ2-5; D is possibly TRBD1 (6 bases). Trimming took off 5 bases at V and 5 bases at J, with 12 bases between the two ends. Germline V gene sequence: CDR1 MGHDK, CDR2 SYGVNS. The CDR3 is 13 residues long. CDR3 amino acids: CASSIVRGETQYF. CDR3 nucleotide sequence: TGTGCCAGCAGTATCGTGAGGGGGGAGACCCAGTACTTC.

V and J are TRBV4-1 and TRBJ1-2, with TRBD1 as a possible D gene (6 bases). Germline CDR1 is MGHRA and CDR2 is YSYEKL. V was cut by 3 bases and J by 4 bases, with 18 bases left in between. This CDR3 has 16 amino acids. CDR3 DNA sequence: TGCGCCAGCAGCCAGCAAGTGGGGGGGCTGGGCTATGGCTACACCTTC. Residues: CASSQQVGGLGYGYTF.

The gene calls are TRBV4-3 and TRBJ1-3, with unresolved D. The CDR3 is 14 residues long. The germline V gene encodes CDR1 LGHNA and CDR2 YSLEER. With 2 bases removed from V and 0 bases from J, the gap between germline ends came to 5 bases. This CDR3 reads CASSQQHSGNTIYF. For the CDR3, the DNA is TGCGCCAGCAGCCAACAACACTCTGGAAACACCATATATTTT.

The rearrangement joins TRBV12-5 to TRBJ1-6; D perhaps matches TRBD1 (5 bases). V was clipped by 3 bases and J by 0 bases, with 12 bases between them. Germline-derived CDR1 and CDR2 are LGHNT and FRNRAP. The CDR3 length is 17 residues. CDR3 in DNA: TGTGCTAGTGGTTTAGTTAGGGGAAGCTCCTATAATTCACCCCTCCACTTT. It is translated as CASGLVRGSSYNSPLHF. The full variable domain, completed using reference TRBV12-5 and TRBJ1-6, is DARVTQTPRHKVTEMGQEVTMRCQPILGHNTVFWYRQTMMQGLELLAYFRNRAPLDDSGMPKDRFSAEMPDATLATLKIQPSEPRDSAVYFCASGLVRGSSYNSPLHFGNGTRLTVT.

Worth noting for this clone: The sample carries other DNA sequences with the same CDR3. This chain links TRBV6-1 with TRBJ1-5, with TRBD1 matching over 8 bases. J was trimmed by 2 bases and V by 6 bases; bases with no gene match: 0. The CDR3 has 13 residues. Germline V gives CDR1 MNHNS, CDR2 SASEGT. The CDR3 DNA reads as TGTGCCAGCAGGGACAGGGGCAATCAGCCCCAGCATTTT. Its translation: CASRDRGNQPQHF.

V usage is TRBV2 and J usage is TRBJ1-4, with TRBD1 matching over 11 bases. This CDR3 comprises 14 residues. Per germline, CDR1 SNHLY and CDR2 FYNNEI. J lost 8 bases, V lost 7 bases, and 6 bases had no gene match. The CDR3 sequence: CASNGQGASEKLFF. The CDR3 region has the DNA TGTGCCAGCAATGGACAGGGGGCGAGCGAAAAACTGTTTTTT.

This chain links TRBV7-9 with TRBJ2-7, with a weak D call TRBD1 (7 bases). The ends were cut back, 4 bases at V and 8 bases at J, with 21 bases in the middle. The CDR3 has 15 residues. Germline CDR1 SEHNR, CDR2 FQNEAQ (reference sequence). The CDR3 nucleotides read TGTGCCAGCAGCTCCACCGGCGCCAGGGGGGACAAGCAGTACTTC. Translating it yields CASSSTGARGDKQYF.

Worth noting for this clone: The sample has other DNA sequences that encode this CDR3 too. The chain carries TRBV6-5 and TRBJ1-4, with a possible D match to TRBD1 (5 bases). Germline CDR1 MNHEY, CDR2 SVGAGI. Trimming pared 6 bases from V and 8 bases from J, leaving 10 bases between. The CDR3 contains 12 residues. The CDR3 nucleotides read TGTGCCAGCAGCCGGGACCGGGAAAAACTGTTTTTT. It is translated as CASSRDREKLFF.

J is TRBJ1-6 and V is TRBV21-1. TRBV21-1 constitutes a pseudogene. The CDR3 has 15 residues. The CDR3 nucleotides read TGTGCCAGCAGCAAAGTGAGGGTTTCCCATTCACCCCTCCACTTT. It is translated as CASSKVRVSHSPLHF.

The chain recombines TRBV28 with TRBJ1-2; D is undetermined. The V gene's germline CDR1 is MDHEN and CDR2 SYDVKM. Trimming pared 4 bases from V and 3 bases from J, leaving 9 bases between. CDR3 size: 13 residues. For the CDR3, the DNA is TGTGCCAGCAGTTCAGAGGGCTACTATGGCTACACCTTC. Translating it yields CASSSEGYYGYTF.